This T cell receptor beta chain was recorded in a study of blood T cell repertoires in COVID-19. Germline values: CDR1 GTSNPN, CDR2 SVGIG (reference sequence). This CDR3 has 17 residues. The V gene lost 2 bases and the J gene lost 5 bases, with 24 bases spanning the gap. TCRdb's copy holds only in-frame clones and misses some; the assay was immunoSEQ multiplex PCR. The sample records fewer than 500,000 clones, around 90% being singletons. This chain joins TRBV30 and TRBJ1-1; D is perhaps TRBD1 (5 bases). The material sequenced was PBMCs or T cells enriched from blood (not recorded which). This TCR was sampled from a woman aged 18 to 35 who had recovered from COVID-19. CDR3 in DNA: TGTGCCTGGAGTAGTTTATTCGGGGGACTTCTTGGGACTGAAGCTTTCTTT. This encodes CAWSSLFGGLLGTEAFF.